This T cell receptor beta chain was recovered during a study of metastatic and nonmetastatic thyroid tumors. Study context: Repertoire comparisons spanned blood and tumor or nodule tissue from malignant and benign thyroid patients.

Ten or more counts support this clone. Authors' analysis steps: Clinicopathological groups differed in CDR3, with these differences serving to build a distant-metastasis classifier for papillary thyroid cancer. Via MiXCR, TCRdb re-called the PCR reads. TCRdb's processing, not the authors' own work, is the source of the V and J calls. This sample carries around 46,000 clones, approximately 20% of them seen once, and the ten largest clones take 3.5% to 4%. All patients were untreated before thyroid surgery. Material for sequencing was blood. The sequence came from a male donor with papillary thyroid cancer or a benign thyroid nodule (not recorded which). Some clones in this sample may be carry-over from other donors' samples.

For the CDR3, the DNA is TGTGCCAGCAGCTTCCTAGGGGAGGCCGGGGAGCTGTTTTTT. It encodes CASSFLGEAGELFF. This chain joins TRBV5-6 and TRBJ2-2; TRBD2 might be the D (6 bases). Trimming pared 2 bases from V and 6 bases from J, leaving 11 bases between. The germline gives CDR1 SGHDT, CDR2 YYEEEE. The CDR3 has 14 amino acids.